The present T cell receptor beta chain was sequenced within a study of cytomegalovirus exposure and HLA in healthy donors. Study-wide results and caveats: Later analysis showed TCR association rates varying by HLA locus, highest for DRB1 and lowest for HLA-C. The majority of CMV-associated TCR beta chains were reported as apparently HLA-restricted in a later analysis. In an earlier analysis, productive rearrangement rates for most beta V segments clustered near 87% or 30%. Sequence variants that were highly shared formed a cluster that was likely a sequencing artifact.

For this clone: Its antigen is still unknown.

V lost 6 bases to trimming and J lost 0 bases, with 12 bases between them. The germline CDR1 and CDR2 sequences are KGHSH and LQKENI. This CDR3 has 14 residues. The PCR made use of 60 Vbeta and 13 Jbeta primers. Assay: immunoSEQ multiplex PCR; the TCRdb copy retains only in-frame clones and omits some. In the table there are some 150,000 clones, under 80% of which are singletons. The chain combines TRBV18 with TRBJ2-7; D may be TRBD2 (6 bases). The specimen was PBMCs. This clonotype was obtained from a man between 35 and 55 years old in good health and CMV-seronegative. The CDR3 DNA is TGTGCCAGCTCTACCATGGGGGGCTCCTACGAGCAGTACTTC. Translating gives CASSTMGGSYEQYF.